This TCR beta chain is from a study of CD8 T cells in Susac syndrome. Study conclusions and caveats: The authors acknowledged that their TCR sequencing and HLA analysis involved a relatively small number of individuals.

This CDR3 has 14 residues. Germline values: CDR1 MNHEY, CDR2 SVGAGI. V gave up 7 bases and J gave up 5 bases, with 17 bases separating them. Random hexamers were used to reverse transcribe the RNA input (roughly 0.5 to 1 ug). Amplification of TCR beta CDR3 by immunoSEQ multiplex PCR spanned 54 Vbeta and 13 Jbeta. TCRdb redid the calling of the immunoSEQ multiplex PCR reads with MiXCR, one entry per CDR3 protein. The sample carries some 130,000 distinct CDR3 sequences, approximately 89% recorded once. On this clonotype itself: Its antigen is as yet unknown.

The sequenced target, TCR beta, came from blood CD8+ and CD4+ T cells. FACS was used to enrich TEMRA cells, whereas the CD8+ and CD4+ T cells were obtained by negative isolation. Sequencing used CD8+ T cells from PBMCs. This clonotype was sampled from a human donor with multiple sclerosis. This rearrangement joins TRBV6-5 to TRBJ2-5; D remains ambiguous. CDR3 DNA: TGTGCCAGCACCGCTGTCCCCTCCCGGGAGACCCAGTACTTC. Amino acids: CASTAVPSRETQYF.